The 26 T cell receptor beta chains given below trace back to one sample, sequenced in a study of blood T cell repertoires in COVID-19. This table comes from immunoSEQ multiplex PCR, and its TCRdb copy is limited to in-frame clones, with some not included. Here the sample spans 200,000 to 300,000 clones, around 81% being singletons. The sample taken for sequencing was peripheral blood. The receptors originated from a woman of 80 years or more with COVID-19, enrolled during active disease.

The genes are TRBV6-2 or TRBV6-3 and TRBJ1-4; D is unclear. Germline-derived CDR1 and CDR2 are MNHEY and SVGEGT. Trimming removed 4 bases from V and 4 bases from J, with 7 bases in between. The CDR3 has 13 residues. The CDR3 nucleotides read TGTGCCAGCAGTTTTCGACTTAATGAAAAACTGTTTTTT. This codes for CASSFRLNEKLFF.

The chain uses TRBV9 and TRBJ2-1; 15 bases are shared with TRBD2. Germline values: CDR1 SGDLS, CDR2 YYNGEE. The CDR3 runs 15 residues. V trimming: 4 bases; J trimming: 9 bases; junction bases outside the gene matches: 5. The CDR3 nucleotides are TGTGCCAGCAGCAGGACTAGCGGGGGGGAGCTTGAGCAGTTCTTC. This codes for CASSRTSGGELEQFF. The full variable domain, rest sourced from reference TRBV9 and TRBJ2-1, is DSGVTQTPKHLITATGQRVTLRCSPRSGDLSVYWYQQSLDQGLQFLIQYYNGEERAKGNILERFSAQQFPDLHSELNLSSLELGDSALYFCASSRTSGGELEQFFGPGTRLTVL.

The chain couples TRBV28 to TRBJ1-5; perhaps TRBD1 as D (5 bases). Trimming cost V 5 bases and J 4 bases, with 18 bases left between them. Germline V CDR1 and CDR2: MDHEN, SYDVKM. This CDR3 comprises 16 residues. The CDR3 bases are TGTGCCAGCAGTCATAGGGCCTTCGGGGGGAATCAGCCCCAGCATTTT. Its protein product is CASSHRAFGGNQPQHF.

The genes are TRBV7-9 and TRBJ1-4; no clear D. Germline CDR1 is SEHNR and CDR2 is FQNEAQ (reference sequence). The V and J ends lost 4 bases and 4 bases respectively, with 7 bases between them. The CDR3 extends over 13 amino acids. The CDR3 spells CASSSVYNEKLFF. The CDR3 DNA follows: TGTGCCAGCAGCTCCGTCTATAATGAAAAACTGTTTTTT.

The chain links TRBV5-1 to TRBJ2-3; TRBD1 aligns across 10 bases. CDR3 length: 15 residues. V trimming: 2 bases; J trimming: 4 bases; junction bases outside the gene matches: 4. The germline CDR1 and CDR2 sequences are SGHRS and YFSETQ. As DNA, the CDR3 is TGCGCCAGCAGCTTAGGACAGGGGGGGCCAGATACGCAGTATTTT. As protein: CASSLGQGGPDTQYF.

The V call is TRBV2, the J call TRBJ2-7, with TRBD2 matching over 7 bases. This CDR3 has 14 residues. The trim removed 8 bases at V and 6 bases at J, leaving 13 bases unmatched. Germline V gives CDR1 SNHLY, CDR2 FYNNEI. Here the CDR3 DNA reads TGTGCCAGCCGGACCGCAAGTACTAGCGCCGAGCAGTACTTC. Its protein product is CASRTASTSAEQYF.

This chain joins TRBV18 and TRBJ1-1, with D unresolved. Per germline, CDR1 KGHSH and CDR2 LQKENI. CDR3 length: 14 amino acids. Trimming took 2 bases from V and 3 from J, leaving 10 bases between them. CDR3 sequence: CASSPGQEHTEAFF. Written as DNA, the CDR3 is TGTGCCAGCTCACCAGGGCAGGAACACACTGAAGCTTTCTTT.

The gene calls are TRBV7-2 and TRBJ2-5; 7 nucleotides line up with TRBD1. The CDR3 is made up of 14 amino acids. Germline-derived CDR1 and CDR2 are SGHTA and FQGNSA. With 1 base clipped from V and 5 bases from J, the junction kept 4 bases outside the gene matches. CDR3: CASSLGGGAETQYF. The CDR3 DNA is TGTGCCAGCAGCTTAGGAGGGGGCGCGGAGACCCAGTACTTC.

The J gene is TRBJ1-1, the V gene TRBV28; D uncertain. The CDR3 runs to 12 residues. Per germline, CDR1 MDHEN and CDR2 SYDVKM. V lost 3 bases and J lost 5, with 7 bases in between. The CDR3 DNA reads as TGTGCCAGCAGTTTGCGAGCTACTGAAGCTTTCTTT. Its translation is CASSLRATEAFF.

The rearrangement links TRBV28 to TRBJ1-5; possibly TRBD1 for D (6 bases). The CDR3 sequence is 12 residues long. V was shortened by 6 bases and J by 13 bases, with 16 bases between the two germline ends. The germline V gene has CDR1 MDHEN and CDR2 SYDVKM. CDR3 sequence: CASSPPVGAQHF. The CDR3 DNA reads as TGTGCCAGCAGCCCTCCGGTGGGGGCTCAGCATTTT.

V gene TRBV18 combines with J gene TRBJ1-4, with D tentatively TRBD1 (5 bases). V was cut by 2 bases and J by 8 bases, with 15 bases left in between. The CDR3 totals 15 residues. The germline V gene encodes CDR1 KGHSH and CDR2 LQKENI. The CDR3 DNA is TGTGCCAGCTCACCAACAGGAAAGGGTTACGAAAAACTGTTTTTT. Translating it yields CASSPTGKGYEKLFF.

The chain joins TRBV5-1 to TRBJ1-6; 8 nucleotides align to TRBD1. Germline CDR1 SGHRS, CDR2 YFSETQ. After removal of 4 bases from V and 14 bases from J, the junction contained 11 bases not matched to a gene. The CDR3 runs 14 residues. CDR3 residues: CASSTDRGFTALHF. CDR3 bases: TGCGCCAGCAGCACCGACAGGGGCTTTACGGCCCTCCACTTT.

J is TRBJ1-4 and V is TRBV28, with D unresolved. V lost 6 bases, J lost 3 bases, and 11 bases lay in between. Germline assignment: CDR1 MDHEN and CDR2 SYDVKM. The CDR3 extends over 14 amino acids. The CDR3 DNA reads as TGTGCCAGCAGCCTGGGAGGTGCTAATGAAAAACTGTTTTTT. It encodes CASSLGGANEKLFF.

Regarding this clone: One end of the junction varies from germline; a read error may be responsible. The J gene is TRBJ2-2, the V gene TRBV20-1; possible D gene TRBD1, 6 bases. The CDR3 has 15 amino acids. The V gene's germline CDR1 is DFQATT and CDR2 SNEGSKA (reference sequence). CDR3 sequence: CSASTGFLNAGELFF. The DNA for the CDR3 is TGCAGTGCCAGTACAGGGTTTTTGAACGCCGGGGAGCTGTTTTTT.

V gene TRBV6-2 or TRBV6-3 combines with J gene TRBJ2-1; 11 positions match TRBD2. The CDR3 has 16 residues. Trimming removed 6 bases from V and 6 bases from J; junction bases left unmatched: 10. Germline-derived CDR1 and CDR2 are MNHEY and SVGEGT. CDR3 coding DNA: TGTGCCAGCAGATACAGGATAGCGGGGGGGCCCAATGAGCAGTTCTTC. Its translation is CASRYRIAGGPNEQFF.

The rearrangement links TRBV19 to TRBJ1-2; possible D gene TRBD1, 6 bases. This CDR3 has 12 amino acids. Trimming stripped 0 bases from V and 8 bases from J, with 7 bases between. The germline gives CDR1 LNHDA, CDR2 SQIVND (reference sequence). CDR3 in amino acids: CASSIDGGGYTF. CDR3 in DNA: TGTGCCAGTAGTATAGATGGGGGCGGCTACACCTTC. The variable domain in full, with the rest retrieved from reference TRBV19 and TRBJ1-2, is DGGITQSPKYLFRKEGQNVTLSCEQNLNHDAMYWYRQDPGQGLRLIYYSQIVNDFQKGDIAEGYSVSREKKESFPLTVTSAQKNPTAFYLCASSIDGGGYTFGSGTRLTVV.

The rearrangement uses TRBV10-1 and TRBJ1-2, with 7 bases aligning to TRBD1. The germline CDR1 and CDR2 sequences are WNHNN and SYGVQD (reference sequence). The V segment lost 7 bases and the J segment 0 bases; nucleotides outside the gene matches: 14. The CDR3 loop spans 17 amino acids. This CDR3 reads CASMTRTGLGSNYGYTF. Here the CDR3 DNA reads TGCGCCAGCATGACTCGGACAGGCCTTGGATCTAACTATGGCTACACCTTC.

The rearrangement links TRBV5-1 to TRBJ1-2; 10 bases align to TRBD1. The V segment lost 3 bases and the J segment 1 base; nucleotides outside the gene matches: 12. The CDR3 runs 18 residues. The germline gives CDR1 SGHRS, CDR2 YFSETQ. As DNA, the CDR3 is TGCGCCAGCAGCTATAGGGGCGCCGGGACAGGGGTTAACTATGGCTACACCTTC. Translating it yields CASSYRGAGTGVNYGYTF.

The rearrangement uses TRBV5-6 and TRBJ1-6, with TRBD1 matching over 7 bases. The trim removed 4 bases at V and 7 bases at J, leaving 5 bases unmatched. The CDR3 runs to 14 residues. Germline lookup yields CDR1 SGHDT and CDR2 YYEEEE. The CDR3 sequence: CASSRDRVNSPLHF. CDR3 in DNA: TGTGCCAGCAGCAGGGACAGAGTAAATTCACCCCTCCACTTT.

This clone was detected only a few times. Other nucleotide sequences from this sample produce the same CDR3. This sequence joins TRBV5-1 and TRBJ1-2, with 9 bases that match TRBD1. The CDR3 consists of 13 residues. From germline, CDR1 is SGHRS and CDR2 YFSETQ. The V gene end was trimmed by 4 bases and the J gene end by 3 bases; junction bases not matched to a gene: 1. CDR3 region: CASSRTGDYGYTF. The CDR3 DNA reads TGCGCCAGCAGCAGGACAGGGGACTATGGCTACACCTTC.

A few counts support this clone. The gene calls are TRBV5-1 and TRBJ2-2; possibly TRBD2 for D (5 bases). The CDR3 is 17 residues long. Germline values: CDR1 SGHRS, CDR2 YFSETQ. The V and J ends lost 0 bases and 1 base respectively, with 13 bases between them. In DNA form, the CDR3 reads TGCGCCAGCAGCTTGGCCGGGTTCCGGGAGAACACCGGGGAGCTGTTTTTT. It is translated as CASSLAGFRENTGELFF.

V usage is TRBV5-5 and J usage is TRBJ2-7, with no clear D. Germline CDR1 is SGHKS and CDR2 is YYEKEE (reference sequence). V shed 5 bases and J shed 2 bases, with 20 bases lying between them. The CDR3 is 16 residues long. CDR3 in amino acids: CASRMGPGLRTYEQYF. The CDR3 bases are TGTGCCAGCAGGATGGGTCCAGGCCTACGAACCTACGAGCAGTACTTC.

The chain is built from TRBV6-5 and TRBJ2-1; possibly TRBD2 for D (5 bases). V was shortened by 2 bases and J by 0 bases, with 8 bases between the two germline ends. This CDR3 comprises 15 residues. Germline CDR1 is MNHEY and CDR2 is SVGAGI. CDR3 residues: CASSYARGSYNEQFF. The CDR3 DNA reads TGTGCCAGCAGTTACGCCCGGGGCTCCTACAATGAGCAGTTCTTC.

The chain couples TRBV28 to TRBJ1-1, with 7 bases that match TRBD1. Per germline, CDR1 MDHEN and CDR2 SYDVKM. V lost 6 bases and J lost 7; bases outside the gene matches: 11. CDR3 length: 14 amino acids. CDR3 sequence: CASSTQGKVLEAFF. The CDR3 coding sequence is TGTGCCAGCAGCACACAGGGGAAAGTTCTTGAAGCTTTCTTT.

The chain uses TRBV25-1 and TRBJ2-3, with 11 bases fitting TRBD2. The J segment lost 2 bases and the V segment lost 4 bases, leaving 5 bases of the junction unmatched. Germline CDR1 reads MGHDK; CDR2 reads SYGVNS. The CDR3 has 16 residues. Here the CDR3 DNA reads TGTGCCAGCAGTGCCGGGACTAGCGGAGTCACAGATACGCAGTATTTT. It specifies CASSAGTSGVTDTQYF.

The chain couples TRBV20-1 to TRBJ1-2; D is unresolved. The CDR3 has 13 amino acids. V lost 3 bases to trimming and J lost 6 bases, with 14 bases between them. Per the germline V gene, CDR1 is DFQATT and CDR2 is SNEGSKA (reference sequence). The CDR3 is CSASSHVVDGYTF. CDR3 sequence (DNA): TGCAGTGCTAGTTCTCATGTAGTAGATGGCTACACCTTC.